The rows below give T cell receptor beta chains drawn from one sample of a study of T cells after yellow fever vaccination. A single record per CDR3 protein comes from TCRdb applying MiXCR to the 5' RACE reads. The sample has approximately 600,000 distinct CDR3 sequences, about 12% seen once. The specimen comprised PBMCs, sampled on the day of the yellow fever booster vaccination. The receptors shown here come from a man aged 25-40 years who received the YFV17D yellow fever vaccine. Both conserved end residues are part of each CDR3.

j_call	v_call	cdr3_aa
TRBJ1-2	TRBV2	CASSRQGASGYTF
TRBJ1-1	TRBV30	CAWSVLRGEGTEAFF
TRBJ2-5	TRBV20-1	CSAPETSGRGRETQYF
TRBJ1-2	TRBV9	CASSVEIEDYGYTF
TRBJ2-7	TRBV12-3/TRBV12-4	CASSSRLAGAYEQYF
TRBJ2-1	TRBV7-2	CASSHWTSNEQFF
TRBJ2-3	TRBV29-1	CSVEGVRDTQYF
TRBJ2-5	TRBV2	CASSEALREIVETQYF
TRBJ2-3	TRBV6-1	CASRRGAAGHTDTQYF
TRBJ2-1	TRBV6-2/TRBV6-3	CASQGLAEEGNQFF
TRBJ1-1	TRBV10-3	CAIRDTATEAFF
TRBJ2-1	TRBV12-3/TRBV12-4	CASSLTTRNEQFF
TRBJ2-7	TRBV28	CASRRLAGLYEQYF
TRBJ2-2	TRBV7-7	CASSPGRGDAGELFF
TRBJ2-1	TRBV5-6	CASSLRSYEQFF
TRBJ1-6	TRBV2	CASSEANAGPLHF
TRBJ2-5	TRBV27	CASRGDSSGQETQYF
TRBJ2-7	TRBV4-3	CASRSGLGTYEQYF
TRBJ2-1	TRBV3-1	CASSRLRGGSSYNEQFF
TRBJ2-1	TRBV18	CASSPVGLASGNEQFF
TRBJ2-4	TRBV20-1	CSAAPTLKVKNIQYF
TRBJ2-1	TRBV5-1	CASSVAYNEQFF
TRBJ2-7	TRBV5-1	CASRVAGRNEQYF
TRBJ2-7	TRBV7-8	CASSRPGQDYEQYF
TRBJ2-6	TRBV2	CASRGQTSSGANVLTF
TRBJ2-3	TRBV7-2	CASSFGLAGWSDTQYF